The 10 T cell receptor beta chains below all came from one sample that was sequenced in a study of blood T cell repertoires in COVID-19. The method was immunoSEQ multiplex PCR; TCRdb's version includes in-frame clones alone and lacks a portion of them. In the table there are over 50,000 clones, about nine tenths of which are singletons. Sequenced sample: peripheral blood. The origin of the receptors is a human donor in a cohort sampled during active COVID-19.

The chain uses TRBV7-2 and TRBJ2-7, with 10 bases aligning to TRBD2. CDR1 is SGHTA and CDR2 is FQGNSA in the germline V gene. V shed 0 bases, J shed 4 bases, and the junction held 3 bases outside the gene matches. The CDR3 totals 15 residues. CDR3 sequence: CASSLAAGGPYEQYF. As DNA, the CDR3 is TGTGCCAGCAGCTTAGCAGCGGGGGGGCCTTACGAGCAGTACTTC.

The gene calls are TRBV7-9 and TRBJ1-1; the match to TRBD1 covers 9 bases. V trimming: 5 bases; J trimming: 6 bases; junction bases outside the gene matches: 7. Germline V gene sequence: CDR1 SEHNR, CDR2 FQNEAQ (reference sequence). This CDR3 has 14 residues. CDR3 in DNA: TGTGCCAGCAGCCGAGTTGGACAGGGGTCTGAAGCTTTCTTT. Protein sequence: CASSRVGQGSEAFF. The whole variable domain, filled in from reference TRBV7-9 and TRBJ1-1, reads DTGVSQNPRHKITKRGQNVTFRCDPISEHNRLYWYRQTLGQGPEFLTYFQNEAQLEKSRLLSDRFSAERPKGSFSTLEIQRTEQGDSAMYLCASSRVGQGSEAFFGQGTRLTVV.

The gene calls are TRBV5-4 and TRBJ2-3; the D is unclear. In germline, CDR1 is SGHNT, CDR2 YYREEE (reference sequence). The CDR3 runs 14 residues. Trimming stripped 4 bases from V and 3 bases from J, with 12 bases between. For the CDR3, the DNA is TGTGCCAGCAGCCCCCCCTTTCGGACAGATACGCAGTATTTT. It codes for CASSPPFRTDTQYF.

This clone was observed a few times. The chain couples TRBV29-1 to TRBJ1-5, with 7 bases matching TRBD1. Trimming cost V 5 bases and J 1 base; bases outside gene matches: 5. Germline loops: CDR1 SQVTM, CDR2 ANQGSEA. There are 14 residues in the CDR3. In DNA, the CDR3 is TGCAGCGTTCTCACAGGGGAAAGCAATCAGCCCCAGCATTTT. Amino acid sequence: CSVLTGESNQPQHF.

In its sample, this clone was seen once. The V and J genes are TRBV15 and TRBJ2-5; 8 bases map to TRBD2. CDR1 is LNHNV, CDR2 YYDKDF, per germline (reference sequence). CDR3 size: 15 residues. J gave up 2 bases and V 3 bases, and 5 bases lay outside the gene matches. This CDR3 is CATSSGGGWQETQYF. DNA for the CDR3: TGTGCCACCAGCAGCGGGGGGGGGTGGCAAGAGACCCAGTACTTC.

The chain joins TRBV3-1 (or the pseudogene TRBV3-2) to TRBJ1-2; D perhaps matches TRBD1 (6 bases). V lost 4 bases, J lost 4 bases, and 13 bases lay in between. The CDR3 sequence is 14 residues long. CDR1 LGHDT and CDR2 YNNKEL come from the germline V gene (reference sequence). The CDR3 DNA is TGTGCCAGCAGCCGACGACAGGATTTCTATGGCTACACCTTC. Protein product: CASSRRQDFYGYTF.

The rearrangement uses TRBV29-1 and TRBJ1-1; TRBD1 matches at 9 bases. The germline CDR1 and CDR2 sequences are SQVTM and ANQGSEA. V lost 7 bases to trimming and J lost 5 bases; unmatched junction nucleotides: 20. The CDR3 is made up of 17 amino acids. As DNA, the CDR3 is TGCAGCGCGACCAGAGGAGCGCCGGGACAGGGAAAGACTGAAGCTTTCTTT. This gives the protein CSATRGAPGQGKTEAFF.

CDR3 DNA: TGCAGTGCTAGTGAGCGGGAGGGCCAGGAGACCCAGTACTTC. It translates to CSASEREGQETQYF. The J gene is TRBJ2-5, the V gene TRBV20-1, with 10 bases identical to TRBD2. Looked up from germline, CDR1 is DFQATT and CDR2 is SNEGSKA (reference sequence). J was trimmed by 5 bases and V by 3 bases; bases with no gene match: 6. This CDR3 has 14 residues.

This chain connects TRBV6-4 to TRBJ2-3, with D perhaps matching TRBD1 (6 bases). This CDR3 has 13 amino acids. Germline loops: CDR1 MRHNA, CDR2 SNTAGT. V lost 3 bases to trimming and J lost 3 bases, with 7 bases between them. Written as DNA, the CDR3 is TGTGCCAGCAGTGAACAGGGAACAGATACGCAGTATTTT. It codes for CASSEQGTDTQYF.

This chain connects TRBV6-5 to TRBJ1-2; D is unclear. CDR1 is MNHEY, CDR2 SVGAGI, per germline. The V and J ends lost 3 bases and 6 bases respectively, with 8 bases between them. The CDR3 runs to 12 residues. Written as DNA, the CDR3 is TGTGCCAGCAGTTATCGGGGAAATGGCTACACCTTC. This sequence encodes CASSYRGNGYTF.